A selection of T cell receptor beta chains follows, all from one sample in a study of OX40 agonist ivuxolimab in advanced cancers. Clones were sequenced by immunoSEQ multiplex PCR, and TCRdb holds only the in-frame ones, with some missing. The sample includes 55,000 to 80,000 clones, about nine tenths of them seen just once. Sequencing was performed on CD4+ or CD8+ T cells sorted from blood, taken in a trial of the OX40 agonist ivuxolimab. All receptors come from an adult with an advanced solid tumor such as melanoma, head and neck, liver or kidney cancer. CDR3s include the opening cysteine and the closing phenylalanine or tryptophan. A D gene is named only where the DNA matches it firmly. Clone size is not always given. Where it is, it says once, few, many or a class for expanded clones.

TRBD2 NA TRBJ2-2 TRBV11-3 TGTGCCAGCAGCCTGGGACTTGCGGGGGTGCGTGGGGAGCTGTTTTTT CASSLGLAGVRGELFF
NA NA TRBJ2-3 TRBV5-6 TGTGCCAGCAGCCACGGACGGGGAAGCACAGATACGCAGTATTTT CASSHGRGSTDTQYF
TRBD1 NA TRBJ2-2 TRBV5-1 TGCGCCAGCAGCTTACACTCCGGGACAGAAACCGGGGAGCTGTTTTTT CASSLHSGTETGELFF
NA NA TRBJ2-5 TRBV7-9 TGTGCCAGCAGCTTAGAGCTCTCCCAGACCCAGTACTTC CASSLELSQTQYF
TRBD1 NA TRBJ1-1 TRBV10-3 TGTGCCATCATGGGACAGGGGGCTTTTTTCTTT CAIMGQGAFFF
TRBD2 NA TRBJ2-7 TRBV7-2 TGTGCCAGCAGCTTAGCGCCTAGCGGGAGGGCCTATGAGCAGTACTTC CASSLAPSGRAYEQYF
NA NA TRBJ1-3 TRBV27 TGTGCCAGCAGTTTAGACATGGGAAACACCATATATTTT CASSLDMGNTIYF
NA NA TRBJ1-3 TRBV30 TGTGCCTGGAGTCCTGGGGGGGCGAACACCATATATTTT CAWSPGGANTIYF
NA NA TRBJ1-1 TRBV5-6 TGTGCCAGCAGCTGGGATTACAGTGCGGGCACTGAAGCTTTCTTT CASSWDYSAGTEAFF
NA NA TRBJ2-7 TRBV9 TGTGCCAGCAGCAATAACCCGGACTCCTACGAGCAGTACTTC CASSNNPDSYEQYF
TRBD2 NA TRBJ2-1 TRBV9 TGTGCCAGCAGCGTAGGAGTAGCGGGGGGACATGAGCAGTTCTTC CASSVGVAGGHEQFF
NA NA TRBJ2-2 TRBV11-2 TGTGCCAGCAGCTTGCCGACAGGGAACACCGGGGAGCTGTTTTTT CASSLPTGNTGELFF
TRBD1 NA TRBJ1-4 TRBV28 TGTGCCAGCAGTTCAGGGGGGGGAGATGAAAAACTGTTTTTT CASSSGGGDEKLFF
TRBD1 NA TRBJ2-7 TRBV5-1 TGCGCCAGCGGTACGGACAGGGGCGAGCAGTACTTC CASGTDRGEQYF
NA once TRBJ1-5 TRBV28 TGTGCCAGCAGCCTACCCCCTAGGGGTAGCAATCAGCCCCAGCATTTT CASSLPPRGSNQPQHF
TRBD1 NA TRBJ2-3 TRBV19 TGTGCCAGTAGTATAGATCCACAGGGGGCTGGTACGCAGTATTTT CASSIDPQGAGTQYF
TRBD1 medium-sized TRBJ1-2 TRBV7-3 TGTGCCAGCAGCCCGACAGGGATCTATGGCTACACCTTC CASSPTGIYGYTF
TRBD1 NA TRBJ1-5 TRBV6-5 TGTGCCAGCAGGAAACAGGGGGCCGGCAATCAGCCCCAGCATTTT CASRKQGAGNQPQHF
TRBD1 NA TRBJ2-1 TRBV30 TGTGCCTGGAGGGGGGGAACCGGGACAGGGAAAAATGAGCAGTTCTTC CAWRGGTGTGKNEQFF
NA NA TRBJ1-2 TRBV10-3 TGTGCCATCAGTGAGTCGAGACAGCTCTATGGCTACACCTTC CAISESRQLYGYTF
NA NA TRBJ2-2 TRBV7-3 TGTGCCAGCAGCTCCGGACTTTTCACCGGGGAGCTGTTTTTT CASSSGLFTGELFF
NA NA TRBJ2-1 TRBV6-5 TGTGCCAGCAGGTACGGGGGGGGACAGGCGAAAAATGAGCAGTTCTTC CASRYGGGQAKNEQFF
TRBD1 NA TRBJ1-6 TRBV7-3 TGTGCCAGTTCGACAGGGGTCGGCTCACCCCTCCACTTT CASSTGVGSPLHF
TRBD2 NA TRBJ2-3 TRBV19 TGTGCCAGTAGTTTAGCTAGCGGGATCACAGATACGCAGTATTTT CASSLASGITDTQYF
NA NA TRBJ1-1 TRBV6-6 TGTGCCAGCAGTTACACTCAGGGTGAAGCTTTCTTT CASSYTQGEAFF
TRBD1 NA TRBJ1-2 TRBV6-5 TGTGCCAGCAGTTCCCAGGGGGGGGTCTATGGCTACACCTTC CASSSQGGVYGYTF
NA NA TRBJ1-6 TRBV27 TGTGCCAGCAGTTTCGGCAGGGCCAATTCACCCCTCCACTTT CASSFGRANSPLHF
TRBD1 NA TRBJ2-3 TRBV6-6 TGTGCCAGCAGACCACAGGGGAGCACAGATACGCAGTATTTT CASRPQGSTDTQYF
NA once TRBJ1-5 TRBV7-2 TGTGCCAGCAGCTCCCACCGGGGTTTTCAGCCCCAGCATTTT CASSSHRGFQPQHF
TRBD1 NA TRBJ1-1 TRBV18 TGTGCCAGCTCCCCCTCCCAACGACAGGGCGGTACCATGAACACTGAAGCTTTCTTT CASSPSQRQGGTMNTEAFF
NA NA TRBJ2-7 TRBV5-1 TGCGCCAGCAGCCGGACAGCGAACTACGAGCAGTACTTC CASSRTANYEQYF
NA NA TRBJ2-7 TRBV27 TGTGCCAGCAGGCCACTAGCTCCCCCACCCTACGAGCAGTACTTC CASRPLAPPPYEQYF
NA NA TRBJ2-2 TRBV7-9 TGTGCCAGCAGCTTAGATGAGGGCGGGGAGCTGTTTTTT CASSLDEGGELFF
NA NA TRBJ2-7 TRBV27 TGTGCCAGCAGGTCCCTAGAACTAAACGAGCAGTACTTC CASRSLELNEQYF
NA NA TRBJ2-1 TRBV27 TGTGCCAGCAGTCCACCGGGACGGTGGAATGAGCAGTTCTTC CASSPPGRWNEQFF
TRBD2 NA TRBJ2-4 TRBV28 TGTGCCAGCAGTTTATTGAGGGCGGGAGGGGGGTCAGCCAAAAACATTCAGTACTTC CASSLLRAGGGSAKNIQYF
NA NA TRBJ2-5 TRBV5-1 TGCGCCAGTACGTTCCAAGAGACCCAGTACTTC CASTFQETQYF
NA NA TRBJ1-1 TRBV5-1 TGCGCCAGCAGGATGGCGGGACACATGAACACTGAAGCTTTCTTT CASRMAGHMNTEAFF
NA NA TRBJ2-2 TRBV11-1 TGTGCCAGCAGCCTTAACACCGGGGAGCTGTTTTTT CASSLNTGELFF
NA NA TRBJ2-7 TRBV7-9 TGTGCCAGCAGCCGGACCTACGAGCAGTACTTC CASSRTYEQYF
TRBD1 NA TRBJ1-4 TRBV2 TGTGCCAGCAGGGACAGGCGAGATGAAAAACTGTTTTTT CASRDRRDEKLFF
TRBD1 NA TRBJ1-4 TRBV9 TGTGCCAGCAGCGCCCGTTTGGACAGGGGGGAAAAACTGTTTTTT CASSARLDRGEKLFF
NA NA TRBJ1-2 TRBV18 TGTGCCAGCTCACCTTCTACGGCCGCTCCCTATGGCTACACCTTC CASSPSTAAPYGYTF
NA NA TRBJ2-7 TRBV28 TGTGCCAGCAGTCAATGGGGGTACGAGCAGTACTTC CASSQWGYEQYF
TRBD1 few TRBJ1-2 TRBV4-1 TGCGCCAGCAGCCCGCAGGGGGTAGGGGGCTACACCTTC CASSPQGVGGYTF
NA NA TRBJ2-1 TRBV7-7 TGTGCTAGCAGCAACGGGGGCGGATACAATGAGCAGTTCTTC CASSNGGGYNEQFF
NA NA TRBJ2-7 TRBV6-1 TGTGCCAGCAGTGTAACTCGTGGGAGCTACGAGCAGTACTTC CASSVTRGSYEQYF
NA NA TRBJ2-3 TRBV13 TGTGCCAGCAGCCTCAAGCAGGGACTGGGCACAGATACGCAGTATTTT CASSLKQGLGTDTQYF
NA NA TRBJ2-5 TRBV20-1 TGCAGTGCTAGAGACAGGGAGACCCAGTACTTC CSARDRETQYF
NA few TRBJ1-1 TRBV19 TGTGCCAGTAGCATGGCCCGGGACACTGAAGCTTTCTTT CASSMARDTEAFF